This T cell receptor beta chain derives from a study of control samples from healthy donors and cancer patients. CDR1 is MNHEY, CDR2 SVGAGI, per germline. V shed 6 bases and J shed 4 bases, with 10 bases lying between them. This CDR3 has 13 residues. Profiling relied on immunoSEQ multiplex PCR, and the TCRdb table lists in-frame clones only, not all of them. The profile shows tens of thousands of clones, 91% of them singletons. The chain has TRBV6-5 and TRBJ2-1; D is ambiguous. The sample taken for sequencing was PBMCs. The receptor was derived from a man aged 50-59 years with lung cancer. The CDR3 here is CASSPPGYNEQFF. In DNA form, the CDR3 reads TGTGCCAGCAGCCCCCCTGGATACAATGAGCAGTTCTTC.